Listed below are T cell receptor beta chains from one sample, sequenced in a study of T-cell memory formation after mild COVID-19. TCRdb used MiXCR to reprocess the 5' RACE reads, holding one entry per CDR3 protein. The sample consists of around 130,000 distinct CDR3 sequences, 13% to 15% of them appearing once. The sequencing sample was made of PBMCs or a T cell subset sorted from them (not recorded which). Receptor source: an adult woman who had mild COVID-19 (a few samples of this study predate the infection). Cell type and time point are not known. The CDR3 runs from the conserved cysteine through the conserved F or W. D genes are given only for firm matches. Clone size is not always given. Where it is, it says once, few, many or a class for expanded clones.

j_gene: TRBJ2-5; d_gene: TRBD1; v_gene: TRBV27; abundance: few; CDR3nt: TGTGCCAGCAGTCCTTTAGACAGGGGAGAGACCCAGTACTTC; CDR3aa: CASSPLDRGETQYF
j_gene: TRBJ2-1; d_gene: -; v_gene: TRBV27; abundance: few; CDR3nt: TGTGCCAGCAGTTTAACAGGGAGCTCCTACAATGAGCAGTTCTTC; CDR3aa: CASSLTGSSYNEQFF
j_gene: TRBJ2-7; d_gene: TRBD1; v_gene: TRBV2; abundance: many; CDR3nt: TGTGCCAGCAGTGAAATTCCGGGACAGGGGAACTCCTACGAGCAGTACTTC; CDR3aa: CASSEIPGQGNSYEQYF
j_gene: TRBJ2-7; d_gene: TRBD1; v_gene: TRBV10-3; abundance: few; CDR3nt: TGTGCCATCAGTCACGGGACAGCTACCTACGAGCAGTACTTC; CDR3aa: CAISHGTATYEQYF
j_gene: TRBJ2-5; d_gene: TRBD2; v_gene: TRBV9; abundance: many; CDR3nt: TGTGCCAGCAGCGTGAGCGGGAGGCTCCAAGAGACCCAGTACTTC; CDR3aa: CASSVSGRLQETQYF
j_gene: TRBJ2-1; d_gene: TRBD2; v_gene: TRBV20-1; abundance: -; CDR3nt: TGCAGTGCTAGCGTAGCGGGAGGCCTCTACAATGAGCAGTTCTTC; CDR3aa: CSASVAGGLYNEQFF
j_gene: TRBJ2-1; d_gene: TRBD2; v_gene: TRBV2; abundance: few; CDR3nt: TGTGCCAGCAGTGACAGACTAGCGGACAATGAGCAGTTCTTC; CDR3aa: CASSDRLADNEQFF
j_gene: TRBJ2-1; d_gene: TRBD2; v_gene: TRBV6-6; abundance: -; CDR3nt: TGTGCCAGCAGTTACAGCGGACTAGCGGGGGGGTACAATGAGCAGTTCTTC; CDR3aa: CASSYSGLAGGYNEQFF
j_gene: TRBJ2-5; d_gene: -; v_gene: TRBV3-1; abundance: many; CDR3nt: TGTGCCAGCAGCCAAGATGGGGGCGGTGGGGCGGAGACCCAGTACTTC; CDR3aa: CASSQDGGGGAETQYF
j_gene: TRBJ2-3; d_gene: TRBD2; v_gene: TRBV19; abundance: -; CDR3nt: TGTGCCAGTAGTAACCCTCGTCTAGCGGGAGACACAGATACGCAGTATTTT; CDR3aa: CASSNPRLAGDTDTQYF
j_gene: TRBJ2-2; d_gene: -; v_gene: TRBV2; abundance: -; CDR3nt: TGTGCCAGCACGTCCCCGAACACCGGGGAGCTGTTTTTT; CDR3aa: CASTSPNTGELFF
j_gene: TRBJ2-5; d_gene: -; v_gene: TRBV11-3; abundance: few; CDR3nt: TGTGCCAGCAGCAGTTGGGACGTAGAGGAAGAGACCCAGTACTTC; CDR3aa: CASSSWDVEEETQYF
j_gene: TRBJ2-3; d_gene: -; v_gene: TRBV29-1; abundance: many; CDR3nt: TGCAGCGTCGTCCAGGAAGGAATCACAGATACGCAGTATTTT; CDR3aa: CSVVQEGITDTQYF
j_gene: TRBJ1-4; d_gene: -; v_gene: TRBV30; abundance: few; CDR3nt: TGTGCCTGCTTGCCTGCGGCTGAGACAACTAATGAAAAACTGTTTTTT; CDR3aa: CACLPAAETTNEKLFF
j_gene: TRBJ2-2; d_gene: -; v_gene: TRBV2; abundance: -; CDR3nt: TGTGCCAGCACTGATGGGCAGTTCACCGGGGAGCTGTTTTTT; CDR3aa: CASTDGQFTGELFF
j_gene: TRBJ2-5; d_gene: TRBD1; v_gene: TRBV3-1; abundance: few; CDR3nt: TGTGCCAGCAGCCAAGCCGAGCAGGGGGCGAAGGAAGAGACCCAGTACTTC; CDR3aa: CASSQAEQGAKEETQYF
j_gene: TRBJ2-1; d_gene: -; v_gene: TRBV6-2/TRBV6-3; abundance: few; CDR3nt: TGTGCCAGCAGTTCGACGGGGGCCTCCTACAATGAGCAGTTCTTC; CDR3aa: CASSSTGASYNEQFF
j_gene: TRBJ2-3; d_gene: -; v_gene: TRBV6-2/TRBV6-3; abundance: -; CDR3nt: TGTGCCAGCAGCACCGGGGATACGCAGTATTTT; CDR3aa: CASSTGDTQYF
j_gene: TRBJ2-1; d_gene: -; v_gene: TRBV5-1; abundance: -; CDR3nt: TGCGCCAGCATGGACGGAGAGAGCTCCTACAATGAGCAGTTCTTC; CDR3aa: CASMDGESSYNEQFF
j_gene: TRBJ2-7; d_gene: TRBD2; v_gene: TRBV4-1; abundance: many; CDR3nt: TGCGCCAGCAGTCTGAAACGGGGGGGATCCGAGCAGTACTTC; CDR3aa: CASSLKRGGSEQYF
j_gene: TRBJ2-7; d_gene: -; v_gene: TRBV18; abundance: many; CDR3nt: TGTGCCAGCTCACCTCTGGCGGGCCCCAGCTCCTACGAGCAGTACTTC; CDR3aa: CASSPLAGPSSYEQYF
j_gene: TRBJ2-1; d_gene: TRBD1; v_gene: TRBV19; abundance: -; CDR3nt: TGTGCCAGTAGTATGCGGGACAGGTATCATGAGCAGTTCTTC; CDR3aa: CASSMRDRYHEQFF
j_gene: TRBJ1-4; d_gene: -; v_gene: TRBV27; abundance: few; CDR3nt: TGTGCCAGCACCTTCGCCGGGGCGGTGGGGGAAAAACTGTTTTTT; CDR3aa: CASTFAGAVGEKLFF
j_gene: TRBJ2-2; d_gene: TRBD1; v_gene: TRBV20-1; abundance: few; CDR3nt: TGCAGTGCTAGAGATTTGGGACAGGGCGCCACCGGGGAGCTGTTTTTT; CDR3aa: CSARDLGQGATGELFF
j_gene: TRBJ1-6; d_gene: -; v_gene: TRBV28; abundance: few; CDR3nt: TGTGCCAGCATGAACTCAGGGTTATCACCCCTCCACTTT; CDR3aa: CASMNSGLSPLHF
j_gene: TRBJ1-1; d_gene: TRBD1; v_gene: TRBV25-1; abundance: -; CDR3nt: TGTGCCAGCATCGAGGGCAGGGGGCTTGGCACTGAAGCTTTCTTT; CDR3aa: CASIEGRGLGTEAFF
j_gene: TRBJ2-7; d_gene: -; v_gene: TRBV24-1; abundance: few; CDR3nt: TGTGCCACCGCTGACGGGTTTGAAGGCGAGCAGTACTTC; CDR3aa: CATADGFEGEQYF
j_gene: TRBJ2-5; d_gene: -; v_gene: TRBV29-1; abundance: -; CDR3nt: TGCAGCGTTGAATGGTTAGCTCTATCCCCAGAGACCCAGTACTTC; CDR3aa: CSVEWLALSPETQYF
j_gene: TRBJ2-6; d_gene: TRBD1; v_gene: TRBV27; abundance: few; CDR3nt: TGTGCCAGCAGTTACAGGGGCAGGGATGCCGGGGCCAACGTCCTGACTTTC; CDR3aa: CASSYRGRDAGANVLTF
j_gene: TRBJ2-1; d_gene: TRBD2; v_gene: TRBV19; abundance: once; CDR3nt: TGTGCCAGTAGTAGTGGGACTAGCGGGAGTAACAATGAGCAGTTCTTC; CDR3aa: CASSSGTSGSNNEQFF